The entry below describes one T cell receptor (beta chain). The specificity of this receptor is unknown. Nothing much larger sits one base from this clone, and base qualities are not available. The germline V gene provides CDR1 MDHEN and CDR2 SYDVKM. CDR3 length: 13 amino acids, cysteine to phenylalanine. The only DNA kept is the CDR3, 39 bases in frame from the first base. Trimming takes 7 bases from V and 0 bases from J, and the germline ends sit 9 bases apart. This sample was included in a study of cytomegalovirus exposure and HLA in healthy donors (dated by TCRdb to 2016 to 2017). For the wider study: According to a later analysis, the 110 or so validation repertoires were produced on the same platform as the approximately 690 repertoires of the first cohort. The aim of the study was to test whether cataloging public T cell receptors could identify signatures of past pathogen exposure. Besides the first cohort of roughly 660 subjects, a separate validation cohort made up of about 120 different subjects was used. High-throughput TCR immunosequencing, statistical association of individual TCRs with disease status, and machine learning were combined to predict cytomegalovirus infection status.

Broad study findings and their caveats: Subsequent analysis determined that TCRs grouped into clusters in the first cohort also showed a tendency toward co-occurrence across the 90 to 150 validation repertoires, and 90% to 95% of cluster scores exceeded 0. Across donors, most TCR sequences were observed very rarely, whereas some public TCRs were present in many individuals. A later analysis had no HLA typing for the validation cohort, so co-occurrence there was scored across all 110 or so repertoires. A total of 150 to 200 TCR beta chains were listed by the study as associated with cytomegalovirus. In both the original and validation cohorts, the classifier was reported to diagnose cytomegalovirus status with high specificity and sensitivity. In vitro tests confirmed that three of the cytomegalovirus-associated TCR beta chains recognize cytomegalovirus antigens. It was suggested by the authors that the approach could potentially be generalized to other disease states and immunological phenotypes.

The donors belonged to the validation cohort of approximately 130 subjects, which was separate from the roughly 670-subject first cohort. Library preparation was by the immunoSEQ multiplex PCR assay. The authors' analysis ran thus. A statistical classification framework was built to diagnose cytomegalovirus status from the catalog of TCR beta chain sequences. TCRdb took over this immuneACCESS table, retaining in-frame rearrangements with V and J assigned. Such tables are incomplete; in checked studies, under half of the missing clones stem from an unresolved V gene, and the remainder is unexplained. V and J calls plus clone size are reproduced from that table; the DNA served to infer D and trimming. This sample holds about 74,000 clones; roughly 92% were observed only once. Less than 2% of the sample belongs to the ten largest clones.

This receptor was identified in a woman under 30 in good health and CMV-seropositive. What was sequenced was PBMCs. The chain is made from TRBV28 and TRBJ1-1, with the identity of the D gene unclear. The nucleotide sequence reads TGTGCCAGCATCCCTTCCTTGAACACTGAAGCTTTCTTT. Its translation reads: CASIPSLNTEAFF. With all but the CDR3 taken from the reference TRBV28 and TRBJ1-1 genes, the full variable domain is: DVKVTQSSRYLVKRTGEKVFLECVQDMDHENMFWYRQDPGLGLRLIYFSYDVKMKEKGDIPEGYSVSREKKERFSLILESASTNQTSMYLCASIPSLNTEAFFGQGTRLTVV.